Below, 8 T cell receptor beta chains from the same sample are listed, as sequenced in a study of CD8+ T cells in alopecia areata (dated 2018 in TCRdb). The method was the immunoSEQ multiplex PCR assay. RNA was extracted from all samples and reverse transcribed into cDNA, which served as template for TCR sequencing. TCRdb provides this immuneACCESS table in a form limited to in-frame rearrangements. Some clones are lacking; in checked studies, under half of them reflect an unresolved V gene, and why the rest are absent is not known. For this sample the table gives around 140,000 clones, of which around 47% were detected only once. About 6.3% of the sample rests with the top ten. The sequencing sample was made of CD4+ T cells sorted from blood. Receptors were obtained from a human donor with alopecia areata.

This clone showed up just a few times. The rearrangement uses TRBV7-3 and TRBJ2-7; D possibly corresponds to TRBD1 (6 bases). Germline-derived CDR1 and CDR2 are SGHTA and FQGTGA. CDR3 size: 15 residues. Trimming pared 5 bases from V and 3 bases from J, leaving 17 bases between. DNA of the CDR3: TGTGCCAGCAGCCTCTCGCCGACAGGTTTCTACGAGCAGTACTTC. Its translation: CASSLSPTGFYEQYF.

This clone has just a few counts. V is TRBV2 and J is TRBJ2-1; TRBD2 aligns across 8 bases. Unmatched junction bases numbered 3, after V lost 1 base and J lost 7 bases. From germline, CDR1 is SNHLY and CDR2 FYNNEI. The CDR3 is made up of 14 amino acids. CDR3 bases: TGTGCCAGCAGTGAAGGGGGACTAGGGAATGAGCAGTTCTTC. Protein: CASSEGGLGNEQFF.

This sequence joins TRBV14 and TRBJ2-1; 7 bases match TRBD1. With 1 base clipped from V and 8 bases from J, the junction kept 5 bases outside the gene matches. The CDR3 consists of 14 residues. CDR1 and CDR2 (germline): SGHDN, FVKESK. The CDR3: CASSQVVGGHEQFF. The DNA of the CDR3 is TGTGCCAGCAGCCAAGTCGTAGGGGGCCATGAGCAGTTCTTC.

This clone was picked up one time. This chain uses TRBV9 with TRBJ2-1; 8 positions agree with TRBD2. After removal of 4 bases from V and 2 bases from J, the junction contained 8 bases not matched to a gene. The germline V gene encodes CDR1 SGDLS and CDR2 YYNGEE. The CDR3 spans 16 residues. The CDR3 reads CASSPQSGRTYNEQFF. The CDR3, as DNA: TGTGCCAGCAGCCCTCAGAGCGGGAGAACCTACAATGAGCAGTTCTTC.

The chain links TRBV7-9 to TRBJ2-3, with a possible D match to TRBD1 (6 bases). Trimming cost V 5 bases and J 1 base, with 13 bases left between them. The germline CDR1 and CDR2 sequences are SEHNR and FQNEAQ (reference sequence). The CDR3 is 15 amino acids. The CDR3 DNA sequence: TGTGCCAGCAGCCCTGGGCCAGGGGGCACAGATACGCAGTATTTT. It encodes CASSPGPGGTDTQYF. Combining the CDR3 with reference TRBV7-9 and TRBJ2-3 gives the whole variable domain DTGVSQNPRHKITKRGQNVTFRCDPISEHNRLYWYRQTLGQGPEFLTYFQNEAQLEKSRLLSDRFSAERPKGSFSTLEIQRTEQGDSAMYLCASSPGPGGTDTQYFGPGTRLTVL.

J is TRBJ2-2 and V is TRBV5-1; a possible D gene is TRBD2 (5 bases). CDR3 length: 15 residues. V was clipped by 1 base and J by 1 base, with 8 bases between them. Germline V gives CDR1 SGHRS, CDR2 YFSETQ. The CDR3 DNA sequence: TGCGCCAGCAGCTTGTTAGGGAGGAACACCGGGGAGCTGTTTTTT. Its protein product is CASSLLGRNTGELFF. Full variable domain (rest looked up from reference TRBV5-1 and TRBJ2-2): KAGVTQTPRYLIKTRGQQVTLSCSPISGHRSVSWYQQTPGQGLQFLFEYFSETQRNKGNFPGRFSGRQFSNSRSEMNVSTLELGDSALYLCASSLLGRNTGELFFGEGSRLTVL.

This chain uses TRBV5-1 with TRBJ2-7; possible D gene TRBD2, 5 bases. Trimming cost V 4 bases and J 3 bases, with 14 bases left between them. The germline gives CDR1 SGHRS, CDR2 YFSETQ. The CDR3 sequence is 14 residues long. As DNA, the CDR3 is TGCGCCAGCAGCCCCCTCGGCGGAGGCTACGAGCAGTACTTC. Residues: CASSPLGGGYEQYF.

V and J are TRBV5-4 and TRBJ1-2; 9 bases agree with TRBD1. Germline trimming cut 3 bases from V and 2 bases from J; bases unmatched to any gene: 2. The CDR3 has 14 amino acids. Germline V gene sequence: CDR1 SGHNT, CDR2 YYREEE (reference sequence). In DNA form, the CDR3 reads TGTGCCAGCAGCTGGGACAGGGAGAACTATGGCTACACCTTC. It encodes CASSWDRENYGYTF.